One sample yielded the 26 T cell receptor beta chains listed below, sequenced in a study of brain T cells in children with intractable seizures. Time point described: blood from clinic visit 5 months post-surgery; TSC patient then seizure free. This table comes from immunoSEQ multiplex PCR, and its TCRdb copy is limited to in-frame clones, with some not included. This repertoire shows about 340,000 clones, about 94% found once; its top ten account for 5% to 7%. This specimen consisted of peripheral blood, obtained approximately 5 months after surgery. The receptors shown here come from a boy younger than two with tuberous sclerosis and intractable seizures.

The chain uses TRBV5-4 and TRBJ2-3, with 9 bases that match TRBD2. The CDR3 covers 18 residues. Germline lookup yields CDR1 SGHNT and CDR2 YYREEE (reference sequence). V was clipped by 2 bases and J by 0 bases; unmatched bases: 10. The CDR3 DNA sequence: TGTGCCAGCAGCTTAAGGGGTATGACTAGCGGTAGCACAGATACGCAGTATTTT. Translated, it gives CASSLRGMTSGSTDTQYF.

The rearrangement joins TRBV4-1 to TRBJ2-7; 8 bases are shared with TRBD1. This CDR3 has 15 amino acids. Germline V gives CDR1 MGHRA, CDR2 YSYEKL. Germline trimming cut 4 bases from V and 1 base from J; bases unmatched to any gene: 6. The CDR3 DNA reads TGCGCCAGCAGCCGGTTACAGGGGGTATCCTACGAGCAGTACTTC. Translating gives CASSRLQGVSYEQYF.

This CDR3 is CASSRDRGHTDTQYF. The DNA of the CDR3 is TGTGCCAGCAGCCGGGACAGGGGCCACACAGATACGCAGTATTTT. V and J are TRBV5-4 and TRBJ2-3, with 10 bases identical to TRBD1. Germline loops: CDR1 SGHNT, CDR2 YYREEE (reference sequence). V shed 4 bases and J 2 bases; nucleotides not matched to a gene: 4. This CDR3 spans 15 amino acids.

The V and J genes are TRBV6-5 and TRBJ1-2, with D possibly being TRBD1 (6 bases). There are 15 residues in the CDR3. Trimming removed 0 bases from V and 0 bases from J, with 8 bases in between. Germline V gives CDR1 MNHEY, CDR2 SVGAGI. The CDR3 reads CASSYSGGANYGYTF. For the CDR3, the DNA is TGTGCCAGCAGTTACTCAGGGGGGGCTAACTATGGCTACACCTTC.

The chain joins TRBV28 to TRBJ2-6; no reliable D call. Trimming shortened V by 7 bases and J by 1 base, and 23 bases separated the two germline ends. Germline values: CDR1 MDHEN, CDR2 SYDVKM. The CDR3 loop spans 19 amino acids. This CDR3 is CASTDKARLLESGANVLTF. The CDR3 DNA is TGTGCCAGCACCGATAAGGCCCGGCTTTTAGAGTCTGGGGCCAACGTCCTGACTTTC.

V gene TRBV7-3 combines with J gene TRBJ2-1; D call uncertain. CDR3 length equals 15 residues. V was trimmed by 2 bases and J by 8 bases, leaving 16 bases between them. Germline V lookup: CDR1 SGHTA, CDR2 FQGTGA. The CDR3 sequence is CASSLAPKTLDEQFF. CDR3 nucleotide sequence: TGTGCCAGCAGCTTAGCCCCTAAAACGCTTGATGAGCAGTTCTTC.

The rearrangement uses TRBV3-1 (or the pseudogene TRBV3-2) and TRBJ1-2, with TRBD1 matching 8 bases. Germline CDR1 and CDR2: LGHDT and YNNKEL (reference sequence). Trimming removed 0 bases from V and 4 bases from J; junction bases left unmatched: 13. This CDR3 contains 18 residues. The CDR3 is CASSQDQGMTGDSYGYTF. The CDR3 DNA sequence: TGTGCCAGCAGCCAAGATCAAGGTATGACAGGGGATAGCTATGGCTACACCTTC.

The rearrangement links TRBV19 to TRBJ1-5; D may be TRBD1 (6 bases). The CDR3 spans 15 residues. Germline V lookup: CDR1 LNHDA, CDR2 SQIVND (reference sequence). Deletions cut 5 bases from V and 2 bases from J, with 13 bases between. CDR3 loop: CASSSRGRGNQPQHF. In DNA, the CDR3 is TGTGCCAGTAGTTCCAGGGGACGCGGCAATCAGCCCCAGCATTTT.

The rearrangement joins TRBV6-5 to TRBJ1-5; D gene ambiguous. This CDR3 region has 15 residues. Germline V gene data show CDR1 as MNHEY and CDR2 as SVGAGI. Deletions cut 6 bases from V and 0 bases from J, with 12 bases between. For the CDR3, the DNA is TGTGCCAGCAGACCCACCCTATATAGCAATCAGCCCCAGCATTTT. Its protein product is CASRPTLYSNQPQHF.

The chain is built from TRBV9 and TRBJ2-7, with 10 bases identical to TRBD1. The V gene end was trimmed by 0 bases and the J gene end by 7 bases; junction bases not matched to a gene: 13. In germline, CDR1 is SGDLS, CDR2 YYNGEE. The CDR3 runs 17 residues. This CDR3 is CASSVGDRGRFSGEQYF. DNA of the CDR3: TGTGCCAGCAGCGTAGGGGACAGGGGTAGGTTTTCGGGGGAGCAGTACTTC.

CDR3 loop: CASSLAQDRDYGYTF. For the CDR3, the DNA is TGTGCCAGCAGCTTAGCGCAGGACAGGGACTATGGCTACACCTTC. The chain employs TRBV7-2 and TRBJ1-2; 8 nucleotides agree with TRBD1. Trimming removed 0 bases from V and 3 bases from J; junction bases left unmatched: 3. The CDR3 has 15 amino acids. Looked up from germline, CDR1 is SGHTA and CDR2 is FQGNSA.

This chain links TRBV19 with TRBJ1-1, with D possibly matching TRBD1 (5 bases). This CDR3 comprises 15 residues. Germline loops: CDR1 LNHDA, CDR2 SQIVND (reference sequence). The V end lost 7 bases, the J end lost 3 bases, and 18 bases lay between the germline ends. The CDR3 is CASIPGNERDTEAFF. The DNA for the CDR3 is TGTGCCAGTATTCCAGGGAATGAGCGGGACACTGAAGCTTTCTTT.

The rearrangement uses TRBV14 and TRBJ2-7, with 7 bases that match TRBD2. Germline CDR1 and CDR2: SGHDN and FVKESK. With V trimmed by 0 bases and J by 4 bases, 12 bases remained unmatched. This CDR3 comprises 17 residues. The CDR3 DNA sequence: TGTGCCAGCAGCCAAGATCTCGGGGACTACGCACCTTACGAGCAGTACTTC. Protein: CASSQDLGDYAPYEQYF.

The count of this clone is one. The chain uses TRBV12-3 or TRBV12-4 and TRBJ2-7, with 7 nucleotides matching TRBD2. V gave up 8 bases and J gave up 7 bases; unmatched junction bases: 11. This CDR3 comprises 13 residues. Here the CDR3 reads CASDFRAGGEQYF. DNA of the CDR3: TGTGCCAGCGATTTCCGGGCCGGGGGGGAGCAGTACTTC.

This clone was detected once. The chain links TRBV6-5 to TRBJ2-1; D uncertain. The germline CDR1 and CDR2 sequences are MNHEY and SVGAGI. This CDR3 is built from 11 residues. Trimming shortened V by 6 bases and J by 15 bases, and 15 bases separated the two germline ends. CDR3 sequence (DNA): TGTGCCAGCAGCTCAGCGTTTTTGTGGTTCTTC. This translates into CASSSAFLWFF.

J is TRBJ2-2 and V is TRBV24-1; TRBD1 agrees at 9 bases. The CDR3 is made up of 15 amino acids. V gave up 3 bases and J gave up 6 bases; unmatched junction bases: 4. Germline assignment: CDR1 KGHDR and CDR2 SFDVKD. The DNA for the CDR3 is TGTGCCACCAGTGATCCGGGGACAGGGCCCGGGGAGCTGTTTTTT. Amino acids: CATSDPGTGPGELFF.

V usage is TRBV2 and J usage is TRBJ2-4; 7 positions agree with TRBD2. Germline V gene data show CDR1 as SNHLY and CDR2 as FYNNEI. This CDR3 spans 16 amino acids. Trimming removed 3 bases from V and 0 bases from J; junction bases left unmatched: 5. The CDR3, as DNA: TGTGCCAGCAGTGATAGTCGGGGGGTAGCCAAAAACATTCAGTACTTC. This gives the protein CASSDSRGVAKNIQYF. Full variable domain (missing parts from reference TRBV2 and TRBJ2-4): EPEVTQTPSHQVTQMGQEVILRCVPISNHLYFYWYRQILGQKVEFLVSFYNNEISEKSEIFDDQFSVERPDGSNFTLKIRSTKLEDSAMYFCASSDSRGVAKNIQYFGAGTRLSVL.

This CDR3 reads CSVLGLTEAFF. The CDR3 region has the DNA TGCAGCGTCTTAGGTCTCACTGAAGCTTTCTTT. The gene calls are TRBV29-1 and TRBJ1-1; no clear D gene. V lost 6 bases and J lost 4, with 9 bases in between. Germline loops: CDR1 SQVTM, CDR2 ANQGSEA. This CDR3 contains 11 residues.

This clone occurred once. The chain is built from TRBV19 and TRBJ2-1; D is unresolved. This CDR3 spans 16 amino acids. V gave up 7 bases and J gave up 7 bases, with 23 bases separating them. The V gene's germline CDR1 is LNHDA and CDR2 SQIVND (reference sequence). The CDR3 DNA reads as TGTGCCAGTACTCCTTACTTGGACGCCGCTAGGAATGAGCAGTTCTTC. This codes for CASTPYLDAARNEQFF. Variable domain in full (rest from reference TRBV19 and TRBJ2-1): DGGITQSPKYLFRKEGQNVTLSCEQNLNHDAMYWYRQDPGQGLRLIYYSQIVNDFQKGDIAEGYSVSREKKESFPLTVTSAQKNPTAFYLCASTPYLDAARNEQFFGPGTRLTVL.

CDR3 protein: CASSEFRYTGELFF. The CDR3 DNA sequence: TGTGCCAGCAGTGAATTTAGGTACACCGGGGAGCTGTTTTTT. This rearrangement joins TRBV6-1 to TRBJ2-2; D is uncertain. V gave up 2 bases and J gave up 3 bases, with 7 bases separating them. The CDR3 length is 14 residues. The germline gives CDR1 MNHNS, CDR2 SASEGT.

The rearrangement uses TRBV18 and TRBJ2-1; TRBD2 matches 9 bases. Germline trimming cut 3 bases from V and 7 bases from J; bases unmatched to any gene: 10. Germline CDR1 KGHSH, CDR2 LQKENI. There are 16 residues in the CDR3. CDR3: CASSPSGGPPRNEQFF. As DNA, the CDR3 is TGTGCCAGCTCACCCAGCGGGGGGCCTCCTCGGAATGAGCAGTTCTTC. The variable domain in full, with the rest retrieved from reference TRBV18 and TRBJ2-1, is NAGVMQNPRHLVRRRGQEARLRCSPMKGHSHVYWYRQLPEEGLKFMVYLQKENIIDESGMPKERFSAEFPKEGPSILRIQQVVRGDSAAYFCASSPSGGPPRNEQFFGPGTRLTVL.

In this sample, this clone turned up once. The chain couples TRBV29-1 to TRBJ2-4; D unresolved. Germline V gene lookup returns CDR1 SQVTM and CDR2 ANQGSEA. There are 13 residues in the CDR3. V was shortened by 3 bases and J by 0 bases, with 6 bases between the two germline ends. The CDR3 DNA reads TGCAGCGTTGAGGGGATAGCCAAAAACATTCAGTACTTC. This sequence encodes CSVEGIAKNIQYF.

The rearrangement uses TRBV21-1 and TRBJ1-5. TRBV21-1 is shown as a pseudogene. The CDR3 extends over 17 amino acids. This CDR3 reads CASSKEARIPANQPQHF. CDR3 nucleotides: TGTGCCAGCAGCAAAGAGGCGAGGATCCCTGCTAATCAGCCCCAGCATTTT.

The chain is built from TRBV11-2 and TRBJ2-5, with 7 bases matching TRBD1. After removal of 3 bases from V and 3 bases from J, the junction contained 4 bases not matched to a gene. Germline V gives CDR1 SGHAT, CDR2 FQNNGV. The CDR3 has 14 residues. The CDR3 here is CASSLITGEETQYF. The CDR3 nucleotides are TGTGCCAGCAGCTTGATCACAGGGGAAGAGACCCAGTACTTC.

V is TRBV19 and J is TRBJ2-3, with a tentative D call TRBD2 (5 bases). The CDR3 runs to 14 residues. Germline V gene data show CDR1 as LNHDA and CDR2 as SQIVND (reference sequence). Deletions cut 4 bases from V and 2 bases from J, with 10 bases between. CDR3 coding DNA: TGTGCCAGTAGTAACAGAGACTACACAGATACGCAGTATTTT. Translating it yields CASSNRDYTDTQYF.

The chain carries TRBV28 and TRBJ1-5; unclear D gene. The CDR3 is made up of 16 amino acids. Trimming cost V 3 bases and J 3 bases, with 15 bases left between them. Germline CDR1 reads MDHEN; CDR2 reads SYDVKM. DNA for the CDR3: TGTGCCAGCAGTTTGGAGGCTGGCGCCCACAATCAGCCCCAGCATTTT. Protein sequence: CASSLEAGAHNQPQHF.